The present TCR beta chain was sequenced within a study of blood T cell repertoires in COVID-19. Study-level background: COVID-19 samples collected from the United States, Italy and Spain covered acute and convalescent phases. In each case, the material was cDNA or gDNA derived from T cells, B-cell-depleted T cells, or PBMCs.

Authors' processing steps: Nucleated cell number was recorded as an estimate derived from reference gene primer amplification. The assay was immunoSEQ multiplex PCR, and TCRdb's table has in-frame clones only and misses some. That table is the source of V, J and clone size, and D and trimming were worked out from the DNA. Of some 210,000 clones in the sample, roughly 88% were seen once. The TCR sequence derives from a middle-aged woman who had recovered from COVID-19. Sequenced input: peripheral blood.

The CDR3 region is CASSLTFNEQFF. The CDR3 DNA is TGTGCCAGCAGTCTCACATTCAATGAGCAGTTCTTC. The chain links TRBV12-3 or TRBV12-4 to TRBJ2-1; no definite D call. This CDR3 region has 12 residues. The ends were cut back, 5 bases at V and 6 bases at J, with 8 bases in the middle.